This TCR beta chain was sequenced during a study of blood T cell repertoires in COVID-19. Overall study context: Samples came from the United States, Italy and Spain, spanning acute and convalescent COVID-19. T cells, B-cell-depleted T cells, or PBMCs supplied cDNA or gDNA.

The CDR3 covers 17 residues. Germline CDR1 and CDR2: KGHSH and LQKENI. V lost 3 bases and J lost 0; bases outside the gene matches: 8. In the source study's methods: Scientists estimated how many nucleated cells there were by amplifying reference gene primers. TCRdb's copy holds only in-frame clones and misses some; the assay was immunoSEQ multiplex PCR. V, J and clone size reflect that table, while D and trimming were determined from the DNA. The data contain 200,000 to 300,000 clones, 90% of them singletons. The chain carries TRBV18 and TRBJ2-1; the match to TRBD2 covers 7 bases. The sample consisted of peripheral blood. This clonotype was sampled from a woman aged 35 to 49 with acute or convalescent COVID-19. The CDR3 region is CASSPLTAGSSYNEQFF. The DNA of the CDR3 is TGTGCCAGCTCACCTCTGACAGCGGGGAGCTCCTACAATGAGCAGTTCTTC. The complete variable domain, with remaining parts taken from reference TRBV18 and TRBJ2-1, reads NAGVMQNPRHLVRRRGQEARLRCSPMKGHSHVYWYRQLPEEGLKFMVYLQKENIIDESGMPKERFSAEFPKEGPSILRIQQVVRGDSAAYFCASSPLTAGSSYNEQFFGPGTRLTVL.